The present T cell receptor (beta chain) was sequenced within a study of T cell responses to AZD1222 COVID-19 vaccine. Study information: Second doses at about 4 or about 12 weeks were pooled. Study observations and caveats: CD4 TCRs linked to vaccination spanned spike, dominating at 160-218 and 743-854. Clonal diversity was possibly underestimated; the donors were predominantly white British and more often female.

Germline values: CDR1 SGDLS, CDR2 YYNGEE. V lost 0 bases, J lost 2 bases, and 5 bases stayed unmatched. This CDR3 is 16 amino acids long. Notes on this clone: What it binds is unknown.

Generated by immunoSEQ multiplex PCR, the TCRdb table keeps only in-frame clones and is missing some. Here the sample spans some 150,000 clones, 90% being singletons. Sequenced here: peripheral blood, sampled on day 0 of AZD1222 vaccination. The V and J genes are TRBV9 and TRBJ2-1; 7 nucleotides match TRBD2. This TCR derives from an adult in good health. CDR3 sequence reads: CASSVGGGGPYNEQFF. DNA of the CDR3: TGTGCCAGCAGCGTAGGCGGCGGGGGACCCTACAATGAGCAGTTCTTC.